A single sample is the source of the 29 T cell receptor beta chains below, sequenced in a study of memory CD8 T cells in hepatitis C reinfection. Using immunoSEQ multiplex PCR, the repertoire was profiled, and TCRdb retains in-frame clones only, with some absent. The data show some 50,000 clones, 89% seen once. Described time point: late/post reinfection, 12 to 24 weeks after detection. Sorted cells were sequenced directly ex vivo without any in vitro expansion. Sequences were obtained from naive CD8+ T cells sorted from blood. The receptors were gathered from a man younger than 30 with hepatitis C virus infection.

The V call is TRBV5-8, the J call TRBJ1-5; TRBD1 matches at 7 bases. CDR3 length equals 15 residues. The ends lost 3 bases at V and 4 bases at J; junction bases unmatched: 7. The germline gives CDR1 SGHTS, CDR2 YDEGEE. CDR3 coding DNA: TGTGCCAGCAGCTATACAGGGGTCTCAAATCAGCCCCAGCATTTT. Translated, it gives CASSYTGVSNQPQHF.

The chain joins TRBV9 to TRBJ2-1; 8 bases match TRBD2. There are 15 residues in the CDR3. Trimming removed 4 bases from V and 11 bases from J; junction bases left unmatched: 14. Germline V CDR1 and CDR2: SGDLS, YYNGEE. CDR3 loop: CASSPAGGPKGKQFF. The CDR3 DNA sequence: TGTGCCAGCAGCCCCGCGGGGGGCCCGAAGGGGAAGCAGTTCTTC.

Notes on this clone: Other DNA sequences of this sample code for an identical CDR3. The chain is built from TRBV7-2 and TRBJ2-1; no reliable D call. This CDR3 is 15 amino acids long. With 5 bases removed from V and 0 bases from J, the gap between germline ends came to 11 bases. CDR1 and CDR2 from the germline V gene are SGHTA and FQGNSA. The CDR3 spells CASSPEAASYNEQFF. The DNA of the CDR3 is TGTGCCAGCAGCCCTGAGGCAGCCTCCTACAATGAGCAGTTCTTC.

The rearrangement uses TRBV7-2 and TRBJ2-7, with TRBD1 matching 8 bases. Germline V gene sequence: CDR1 SGHTA, CDR2 FQGNSA. Trimming took 5 bases from V and 7 from J; bases not matched to a gene: 13. This CDR3 is built from 15 residues. CDR3 loop: CASSVGQGALWEQYV. CDR3 coding DNA: TGTGCCAGCAGCGTCGGGCAGGGGGCTTTGTGGGAGCAGTACGTC.

The chain joins TRBV7-8 to TRBJ2-5; 9 bases are a match to TRBD1. Germline CDR1 reads SGHVS; CDR2 reads FQNEAQ. V trimming: 3 bases; J trimming: 2 bases; junction bases outside the gene matches: 4. This CDR3 spans 15 amino acids. CDR3 amino acids: CASSFPGQGQETQYF. The CDR3 DNA reads TGTGCCAGCAGCTTTCCGGGACAGGGTCAAGAGACCCAGTACTTC.

The rearrangement joins TRBV19 to TRBJ2-1, with 7 bases identical to TRBD2. J was trimmed by 6 bases and V by 5 bases; bases with no gene match: 13. The CDR3 is 16 amino acids. Per germline, CDR1 LNHDA and CDR2 SQIVND (reference sequence). CDR3 loop: CASSGGERTSPNEQFF. Here the CDR3 DNA reads TGTGCCAGTAGTGGGGGGGAAAGGACAAGCCCCAATGAGCAGTTCTTC.

This sequence joins TRBV7-2 and TRBJ1-5, with D hard to call. CDR1 and CDR2 (germline): SGHTA, FQGNSA. The V end was cut by 9 bases, the J end by 2 bases, with 11 bases between. The CDR3 covers 13 residues. The DNA for the CDR3 is TGTGCCAGTTTACTTTATGGCAATCAGCCCCAGCATTTT. It yields the protein CASLLYGNQPQHF.

Comments on this clone: At one boundary the junction diverges from the germline segment, which might be a read error. The chain carries TRBV27 and TRBJ1-5; D is uncertain. Germline values: CDR1 MNHEY, CDR2 SMNVEV (reference sequence). The CDR3 is made up of 14 amino acids. CDR3 loop: CASSLWASNQPQHF. CDR3 bases: TGTGCCAGCAGCTTATGGGCTAGCAATCAGCCCCAGCATTTT.

The rearrangement uses TRBV29-1 and TRBJ2-3, with 8 bases identical to TRBD1. This CDR3 is built from 13 residues. The junction had 4 bases not matched to a gene; V was cut back by 4 bases and J by 4 bases. In germline, CDR1 is SQVTM, CDR2 ANQGSEA. The CDR3 DNA is TGCAGCGTTGGCCCACAGGGGGCAGATACGCAGTATTTT. It codes for CSVGPQGADTQYF.

The rearrangement joins TRBV11-2 to TRBJ1-4; D is uncertain. V lost 5 bases to trimming and J lost 3 bases, with 10 bases between them. In germline, CDR1 is SGHAT, CDR2 FQNNGV. CDR3 length equals 14 residues. The DNA for the CDR3 is TGTGCCAGCAGCATGGGCGGGTCTAATGAAAAACTGTTTTTT. The encoded protein is CASSMGGSNEKLFF.

The chain is built from TRBV6-1 and TRBJ2-7; 8 bases agree with TRBD2. After removal of 4 bases from V and 0 bases from J, the junction contained 8 bases not matched to a gene. CDR3 length: 16 residues. Germline V gives CDR1 MNHNS, CDR2 SASEGT. In nucleotides, the CDR3 is TGTGCCAGCAGTGGGAAGACTAGCGTGCCCTCCTACGAGCAGTACTTC. This codes for CASSGKTSVPSYEQYF.

The chain is built from TRBV10-3 and TRBJ2-5; 9 bases line up with TRBD2. The CDR3 consists of 14 residues. CDR1 and CDR2 (germline): ENHRY, SYGVKD. J was trimmed by 5 bases and V by 4 bases; bases with no gene match: 5. Here the CDR3 DNA reads TGTGCCATCAGTGGGACTAGCGATAGGGAGACCCAGTACTTC. Translation: CAISGTSDRETQYF.

The V and J genes are TRBV9 and TRBJ2-5; 11 nucleotides agree with TRBD2. The CDR3 consists of 15 residues. Germline V CDR1 and CDR2: SGDLS, YYNGEE. Losses at the gene ends were 4 bases for V and 5 bases for J; bases not matched to a gene: 7. Here the CDR3 DNA reads TGTGCCAGCAGCTACCCGGGACTAGCGGAGGAGACCCAGTACTTC. It codes for CASSYPGLAEETQYF.

The chain has TRBV9 and TRBJ2-3, with 10 bases lining up with TRBD2. The CDR3 covers 12 residues. Germline V gives CDR1 SGDLS, CDR2 YYNGEE. V trimming: 3 bases; J trimming: 11 bases; junction bases outside the gene matches: 3. CDR3: CASSGRLAGQYF. In DNA, the CDR3 is TGTGCCAGCAGCGGGCGACTAGCGGGGCAGTATTTT.

The rearrangement uses TRBV28 and TRBJ2-1; TRBD1 aligns across 7 bases. V lost 1 base, J lost 0 bases, and 9 bases stayed unmatched. This CDR3 is 18 amino acids long. Germline CDR1 is MDHEN and CDR2 is SYDVKM. The CDR3 DNA follows: TGTGCCAGCAGTTTATCCCCCAGGGGGACCCCCTCCTACAATGAGCAGTTCTTC. Translation: CASSLSPRGTPSYNEQFF.

The V call is TRBV7-8, the J call TRBJ2-3, with TRBD2 matching over 10 bases. This CDR3 is built from 17 residues. V trimming: 4 bases; J trimming: 2 bases; junction bases outside the gene matches: 9. The V gene's germline CDR1 is SGHVS and CDR2 FQNEAQ. The CDR3 DNA follows: TGTGCCAGCAGCTCCCGTCTAGCGGGGGCCTCCACAGATACGCAGTATTTT. This gives the protein CASSSRLAGASTDTQYF.

The rearrangement joins TRBV7-2 to TRBJ2-7; 10 nucleotides agree with TRBD2. V gave up 1 base and J gave up 7 bases; unmatched junction bases: 7. CDR3 length equals 15 residues. Per the germline V gene, CDR1 is SGHTA and CDR2 is FQGNSA. CDR3 region: CASSLGSSGRWEQYF. CDR3 sequence (DNA): TGTGCCAGCAGCTTAGGCTCTAGCGGGAGATGGGAGCAGTACTTC.

The chain recombines TRBV19 with TRBJ2-7; tentatively, D is TRBD2 (6 bases). Germline-derived CDR1 and CDR2 are LNHDA and SQIVND (reference sequence). Trimming removed 5 bases at V and 7 bases at J, with 18 bases between. CDR3 length equals 14 residues. The CDR3 is CASSLWTRAGEQYV. Written as DNA, the CDR3 is TGTGCCAGTAGTCTTTGGACTCGGGCGGGGGAGCAGTACGTC.

The rearrangement uses TRBV10-1 and TRBJ2-1; D gene uncertain. The CDR3 extends over 13 amino acids. V gave up 0 bases and J gave up 3 bases, with 3 bases separating them. Germline V gene data show CDR1 as WNHNN and CDR2 as SYGVQD (reference sequence). CDR3 sequence (DNA): TGCGCCAGCAGTGAGTCTAGCTACAATGAGCAGTTCTTC. Its protein is CASSESSYNEQFF.

The chain combines TRBV5-1 with TRBJ2-7, with 13 positions matching TRBD2. Germline assignment: CDR1 SGHRS and CDR2 YFSETQ. The V segment lost 4 bases and the J segment 5 bases; nucleotides outside the gene matches: 6. The CDR3 totals 15 residues. The CDR3 DNA reads as TGCGCCAGCAGCCCCGGACTAGCGGGAGAGAACGAGCAGTACTTC. Translation gives CASSPGLAGENEQYF.

The chain recombines TRBV13 with TRBJ2-7; 7 nucleotides agree with TRBD2. This CDR3 is built from 15 residues. From germline, CDR1 is PRHDT and CDR2 FYEKMQ (reference sequence). V dropped 5 bases and J dropped 5; count of bases not matched to a gene: 12. The CDR3 protein is CASSPSGAGVDEQYF. The CDR3 DNA reads as TGTGCCAGCAGCCCCAGTGGGGCGGGAGTAGACGAGCAGTACTTC.

The chain carries TRBV10-3 and TRBJ1-5; 8 bases agree with TRBD1. The V gene end was trimmed by 11 bases and the J gene end by 0 bases; junction bases not matched to a gene: 3. The CDR3 sequence is 13 residues long. Germline-derived CDR1 and CDR2 are ENHRY and SYGVKD. The CDR3 protein is CASQGGSNQPQHF. The CDR3 DNA sequence: TGTGCCTCACAGGGGGGTAGCAATCAGCCCCAGCATTTT.

The CDR3 DNA reads as TGCGCCAGCAGCCCGGGACAGGGGTTCACCGGGGAGCTGTTTTTT. As protein: CASSPGQGFTGELFF. The rearrangement joins TRBV4-1 to TRBJ2-2, with TRBD1 identical over 10 bases. Looked up from germline, CDR1 is MGHRA and CDR2 is YSYEKL. There are 15 residues in the CDR3. V shed 4 bases and J 4 bases; nucleotides not matched to a gene: 3.

The chain recombines TRBV5-8 with TRBJ2-3, with D possibly being TRBD2 (5 bases). Germline V gene lookup returns CDR1 SGHTS and CDR2 YDEGEE. The CDR3 is 16 amino acids. V was clipped by 4 bases and J by 1 base, with 16 bases between them. CDR3 region: CASSGSRGLRTDTQYF. The CDR3, as DNA: TGTGCCAGCAGCGGGAGTAGAGGACTTCGCACAGATACGCAGTATTTT.

The chain has TRBV6-4 and TRBJ1-1; possible D gene TRBD1, 6 bases. V shed 6 bases and J shed 0 bases, with 17 bases lying between them. The CDR3 has 16 residues. Germline-derived CDR1 and CDR2 are MRHNA and SNTAGT. CDR3 residues: CASSPEGGALNTEAFF. In nucleotides, the CDR3 is TGTGCCAGCAGCCCCGAAGGGGGGGCCTTGAACACTGAAGCTTTCTTT.

The chain recombines TRBV7-8 with TRBJ2-2, with 8 bases matching TRBD2. With V trimmed by 7 bases and J by 1 base, 5 bases remained unmatched. Germline lookup yields CDR1 SGHVS and CDR2 FQNEAQ. This CDR3 contains 15 residues. The CDR3 spells CASTGLAGNTGELFF. The CDR3 region has the DNA TGTGCCAGCACCGGCCTAGCGGGGAACACCGGGGAGCTGTTTTTT.

The rearrangement links TRBV19 to TRBJ1-1; D gene uncertain. Germline CDR1 is LNHDA and CDR2 is SQIVND (reference sequence). This CDR3 is 13 amino acids long. V was cut by 0 bases and J by 6 bases, with 8 bases left in between. The CDR3 nucleotides are TGTGCCAGTAGTATAGAAGCCAATTCTGAAGCTTTCTTT. Translation: CASSIEANSEAFF.

The J gene is TRBJ1-5, the V gene TRBV19; D possibly corresponds to TRBD1 (6 bases). Deletions cut 3 bases from V and 4 bases from J, with 10 bases between. This CDR3 has 14 residues. Germline CDR1 and CDR2: LNHDA and SQIVND (reference sequence). The CDR3 protein is CASSMGQGNQPQHF. CDR3 coding DNA: TGTGCCAGTAGTATGGGGCAGGGGAATCAGCCCCAGCATTTT. The whole variable domain, filled in from reference TRBV19 and TRBJ1-5, reads DGGITQSPKYLFRKEGQNVTLSCEQNLNHDAMYWYRQDPGQGLRLIYYSQIVNDFQKGDIAEGYSVSREKKESFPLTVTSAQKNPTAFYLCASSMGQGNQPQHFGDGTRLSIL.

The rearrangement joins TRBV14 to TRBJ2-5; weak D call: TRBD2 (5 bases). The J call may be faulty, since TRBJ2-7 better matches the DNA end. The CDR3 runs 14 residues. The germline V gene has CDR1 SGHDN and CDR2 FVKESK. The CDR3 protein is CASSLLDSSYEQYF. The CDR3, as DNA: TGTGCCAGCAGCCTTTTGGACTCCTCCTACGAGCAGTACTTC.